This is a list of T cell receptor beta chains from one sample in a study of tumor-infiltrating lymphocytes in primary liver carcinoma. TCRdb analysed the multiplex PCR reads with MiXCR anew, one entry per CDR3 protein. The sample includes about 200,000 distinct CDR3 sequences, less than 75% seen only once; the top ten take roughly 6.8%. Input material: peripheral blood. These receptors were obtained from a woman in her fifties or sixties with primary liver carcinoma and hepatitis B virus infection. The CDR3 runs from the conserved cysteine through the conserved F or W. D genes are given only for firm matches. Where a row states a size, it is once, few, many or the class of an expanded clone; other rows omit it.

cdr3_length clone_size j_call d_call v_call cdr3_aa cdr3_nt
15 NA TRBJ2-1 TRBD1 TRBV10-3 CASTQQRTGWNEQFF TGTGCCAGCACACAACAGCGGACAGGGTGGAATGAGCAGTTCTTC
14 NA TRBJ2-7 NA TRBV5-1 CASSLEGSTYEQYF TGCGCCAGCAGCTTGGAGGGCTCTACCTACGAGCAGTACTTC
15 once TRBJ2-5 TRBD2 TRBV5-1 CASNPLAGGPETQYF TGTGCCAGCAACCCTCTAGCGGGAGGGCCGGAGACCCAGTACTTC
16 NA TRBJ2-1 NA TRBV10-3 CAISEGVGNGDNEQFF TGTGCCATCAGTGAGGGGGTCGGAAACGGTGACAATGAGCAGTTCTTC
14 NA TRBJ1-2 NA TRBV2 CASSVGQDTSGYTF TGTGCCAGCAGTGTTGGACAAGACACATCTGGCTACACCTTC
15 few TRBJ2-7 TRBD1 TRBV28 CASSLQGQGVDEQYF TGTGCCAGCAGTTTGCAAGGACAGGGTGTGGACGAGCAGTACTTC
15 NA TRBJ2-2 TRBD1 TRBV6-5 CASSYRDRNTGERFF TGTGCCAGTAGTTACCGGGACAGGAACACCGGGGAGCGGTTTTTT
16 NA TRBJ2-4 TRBD2 TRBV29-1 CSVEDRTSVSNNTQYF TGCAGCGTTGAAGATCGGACTAGCGTTTCCAATAACACTCAGTACTTC
18 NA TRBJ2-7 NA TRBV11-3 CASSSGGILVGESYEQYF TGTGCCAGCAGCAGTGGCGGGATCCTAGTGGGAGAGTCTTATGAGCAGTACTTC
18 NA TRBJ2-3 TRBD2 TRBV11-2 CPSSLDLGTSSSTDTQYF TGTCCCAGCAGCTTAGATCTCGGGACTAGCAGTAGCACAGATACGCAGTATTTT
15 many TRBJ1-5 TRBD1 TRBV6-5 CASSGDRASNQPQHF TGTGCCAGCAGTGGGGACAGGGCTAGCAATCAGCCCCAGCATTTT
15 many TRBJ2-1 NA TRBV4-2 CASSKDLGSYNEQFF TGTGCCAGCAGCAAAGACCTGGGATCCTACAATGAGCAGTTCTTC
16 NA TRBJ2-2 TRBD2 TRBV28 CASRIRAGGNTGELYF TGTGCCAGCAGAATAAGAGCGGGAGGCAACACCGGGGAGCTGTATTTT
15 NA TRBJ1-6 TRBD1 TRBV20-1 CSAPGTGGSNSPLQF TGCAGTGCTCCGGGGACAGGGGGCTCTAATTCACCCCTCCAATTT
15 few TRBJ1-1 NA TRBV6-6 CASGYSGELNTEAFF TGTGCCAGCGGTTACTCCGGTGAGCTGAACACTGAAGCTTTCTTT
15 NA TRBJ2-1 TRBD2 TRBV11-1 CAIGVGGRGYSEQFF TGTGCTATCGGAGTGGGCGGGAGGGGGTACAGTGAGCAGTTCTTC
13 medium-sized TRBJ2-4 NA TRBV11-2 CASSPHDGDIQYF TGTGCCAGCAGCCCCCACGACGGGGACATTCAGTACTTC
17 NA TRBJ2-1 TRBD2 TRBV11-1 CASRLRTSVGGLGEQIF TGTGCCAGCAGACTCAGGACTAGCGTTGGTGGCTTGGGTGAGCAGATCTTC
15 NA TRBJ2-1 NA TRBV11-3 CASSLGTIGKLEQFF TGTGCCAGCAGTTTAGGAACTATTGGGAAGCTTGAGCAGTTCTTC
14 many TRBJ2-3 TRBD1 TRBV5-1 CASSLGTGADTQYF TGCGCCAGCAGCTTGGGGACAGGGGCAGATACGCAGTATTTT
16 many TRBJ2-2 NA TRBV11-2 CASSLGRLRSTGELFF TGTGCCAGCAGCCTAGGGAGGCTCAGGAGCACCGGGGAGCTGTTTTTT
16 few TRBJ2-7 NA TRBV5-4 CASSWGAGTVTYEQYF TGTGCCAGCAGTTGGGGGGCCGGGACAGTCACCTACGAGCAGTACTTC
15 few TRBJ2-1 TRBD1 TRBV5-1 CASSAGQGGYNEQFF TGCGCCAGCAGCGCCGGACAGGGGGGCTACAATGAGCAGTTCTTC
17 many TRBJ2-6 TRBD1 TRBV11-1 CASSFKDRFSGANVLTF TGTGCCAGCAGCTTCAAGGACAGGTTCTCTGGGGCCAACGTCCTGACTTTC
15 NA TRBJ2-5 TRBD1 TRBV11-2 CAISLSTGVQETPYF TGTGCCATCAGCTTAAGTACAGGGGTTCAAGAGACCCCGTACTTC
12 NA TRBJ2-3 TRBD2 TRBV11-3 CPSSAGGNTQYF TGTCCCAGCAGTGCGGGAGGGAATACGCAGTATTTT
16 NA TRBJ1-2 NA TRBV6-4 CASSGPNRAPNYGYTF TGTGCCAGCAGTGGCCCCAACAGGGCCCCTAACTATGGCTACACCTTC
15 NA TRBJ2-5 TRBD1 TRBV7-8 CVSSLGGQRGETQYF TGTGTCAGCAGCTTAGGGGGCCAGAGGGGAGAGACCCAGTACTTC
13 NA TRBJ1-1 NA TRBV10-1 CASSESPGTEAFF TGCGCCAGCAGTGAGTCGCCGGGGACTGAAGCTTTCTTT
16 NA TRBJ1-6 NA TRBV11-2 CVSSLAGGRGNSPLHF TGTGTCAGCAGCTTAGCTGGTGGCAGGGGAAATTCACCCCTCCACTTT
18 many TRBJ2-3 TRBD2 TRBV12-3/TRBV12-4 CASSPTPGTSGPTDTQYF TGTGCCAGCAGTCCAACCCCCGGGACTAGCGGGCCCACAGATACGCAGTATTTT
17 NA TRBJ2-1 NA TRBV11-1 CASSSIGAPLSYNEQFF TGTGCCAGTAGCTCCATAGGTGCACCCCTATCCTACAATGAGCAGTTCTTC
13 NA TRBJ2-3 TRBD2 TRBV7-8 CANSLSPGLAAYF TGTGCCAACAGCTTATCGCCGGGACTAGCGGCGTATTTT
17 NA TRBJ2-7 NA TRBV11-3 CASSLDGGDKGSYEQYF TGTGCCAGCAGCTTAGACGGAGGGGATAAGGGATCCTACGAGCAGTACTTC
14 many TRBJ1-1 NA TRBV6-6 CASSQRGPNTEAFF TGTGCCAGCAGTCAAAGGGGACCGAACACTGAAGCTTTCTTT
15 many TRBJ1-6 NA TRBV11-2 CASSLEGGYNSPLHF TGTGCCAGCAGCTTAGAGGGAGGATATAATTCACCCCTCCACTTT
14 NA TRBJ2-1 TRBD2 TRBV19 CASLKLAGGDEQFF TGTGCCAGCCTCAAACTAGCGGGAGGGGATGAGCAGTTCTTC
18 NA TRBJ2-7 TRBD1 TRBV5-6 CASSTLHTGTGFPYEQYF TGTGCCAGCAGCACCCTACATACCGGGACAGGGTTCCCCTACGAGCAGTACTTT
15 NA TRBJ2-1 TRBD2 TRBV29-1 CSVVSRLAGGLEQFF TGCAGCGTTGTCTCCCGACTAGCGGGAGGACTTGAGCAGTTCTTC
15 NA TRBJ2-7 TRBD1 TRBV28 CASIGTGGHSYEQYF TGTGCCAGCATAGGGACAGGGGGCCATTCCTACGAGCAGTACTTC
16 NA TRBJ2-2 NA TRBV11-2 CVSSHTQGLNTGELFF TGTGTCAGCAGCCATACACAGGGATTGAACACCGGGGAGCTGTTTTTT
11 NA TRBJ2-7 NA TRBV11-2 CVSSLHVEQYF TGTGTCAGCAGCTTACATGTCGAGCAGTACTTC
15 NA TRBJ2-5 NA TRBV5-1 CASSLARQVQETQYF TGCGCCAGCAGCTTGGCCCGACAGGTCCAAGAGACCCAGTACTTC
14 NA TRBJ1-5 NA TRBV12-3/TRBV12-4 CASSKLQVNQPQHF TGTGCCAGCAGTAAACTACAGGTTAATCAGCCCCAGCATTTT
14 NA TRBJ2-1 TRBD2 TRBV29-1 CSVEGTSEHNEQFF TGTAGCGTTGAAGGGACTAGCGAGCACAATGAGCAGTTCTTC
18 NA TRBJ2-3 TRBD2 TRBV28 CASSSGLAGKASADTQYF TGTGCCAGCAGTTCCGGACTAGCGGGAAAGGCGTCGGCAGATACGCAGTATTTT
15 NA TRBJ2-5 TRBD1 TRBV11-2 CASNISGQGEETLYF TGTGCCAGCAACATATCAGGACAGGGGGAAGAGACCCTGTACTTC
14 once TRBJ2-7 NA TRBV11-1 CASSLRGAACEQYF TGTGCCAGCAGCTTGAGAGGGGCTGCCTGCGAGCAGTACTTT
14 NA TRBJ2-7 TRBD1 TRBV6-1 CASSEALTGGGQYF TGTGCCAGCAGTGAAGCACTGACAGGGGGCGGGCAGTACTTC
13 NA TRBJ2-3 NA TRBV10-3 CAISESGTNTQYF TGTGCCATCAGTGAGTCCGGGACAAATACGCAGTATTTT
14 many TRBJ1-2 NA TRBV4-1 CASSQPRRGYGYTF TGCGCCAGCAGCCAGCCTCGCCGGGGCTATGGCTACACCTTC
14 NA TRBJ2-1 TRBD1 TRBV29-1 CSVETGDPYNEQFF TGCAGCGTTGAAACAGGGGACCCCTACAATGAGCAGTTCTTC